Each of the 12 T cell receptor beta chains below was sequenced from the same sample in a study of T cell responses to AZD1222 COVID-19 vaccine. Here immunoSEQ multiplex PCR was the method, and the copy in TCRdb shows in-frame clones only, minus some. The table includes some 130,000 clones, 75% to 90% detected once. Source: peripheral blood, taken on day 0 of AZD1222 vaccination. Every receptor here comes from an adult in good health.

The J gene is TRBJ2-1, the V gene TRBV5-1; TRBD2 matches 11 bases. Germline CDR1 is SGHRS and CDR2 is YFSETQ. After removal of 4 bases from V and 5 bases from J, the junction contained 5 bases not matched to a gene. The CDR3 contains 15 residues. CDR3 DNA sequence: TGCGCCAGCAGCCACGGGACTAGCGGCAACAATGAGCAGTTCTTC. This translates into CASSHGTSGNNEQFF. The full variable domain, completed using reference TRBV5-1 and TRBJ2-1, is KAGVTQTPRYLIKTRGQQVTLSCSPISGHRSVSWYQQTPGQGLQFLFEYFSETQRNKGNFPGRFSGRQFSNSRSEMNVSTLELGDSALYLCASSHGTSGNNEQFFGPGTRLTVL.

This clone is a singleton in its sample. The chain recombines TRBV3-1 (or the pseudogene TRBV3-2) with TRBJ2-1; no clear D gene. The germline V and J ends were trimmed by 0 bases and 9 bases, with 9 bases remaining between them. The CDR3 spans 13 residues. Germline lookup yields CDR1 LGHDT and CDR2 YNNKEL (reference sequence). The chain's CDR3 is CASSQDSRSEQFF. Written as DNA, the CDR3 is TGTGCCAGCAGCCAAGATTCGCGGAGTGAGCAGTTCTTC.

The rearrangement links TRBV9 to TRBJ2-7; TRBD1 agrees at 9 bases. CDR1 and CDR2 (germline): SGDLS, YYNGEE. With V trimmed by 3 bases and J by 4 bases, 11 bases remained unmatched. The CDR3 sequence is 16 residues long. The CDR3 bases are TGTGCCAGCAGCGCCGGACAGGGGTTAAGAACTTACGAGCAGTACTTC. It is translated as CASSAGQGLRTYEQYF.

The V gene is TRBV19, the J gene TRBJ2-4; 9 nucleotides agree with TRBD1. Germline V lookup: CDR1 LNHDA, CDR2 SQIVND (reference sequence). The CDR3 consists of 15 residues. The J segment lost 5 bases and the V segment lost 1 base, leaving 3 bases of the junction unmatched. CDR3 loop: CASSIGTGDQNIQYF. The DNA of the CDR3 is TGTGCCAGTAGTATAGGGACAGGGGACCAAAACATTCAGTACTTC.

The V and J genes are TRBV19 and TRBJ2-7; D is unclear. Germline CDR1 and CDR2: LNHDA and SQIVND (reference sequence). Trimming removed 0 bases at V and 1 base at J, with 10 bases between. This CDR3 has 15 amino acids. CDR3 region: CASSIDTGLSYEQYF. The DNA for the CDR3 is TGTGCCAGTAGTATAGATACGGGTTTATCCTACGAGCAGTACTTC.

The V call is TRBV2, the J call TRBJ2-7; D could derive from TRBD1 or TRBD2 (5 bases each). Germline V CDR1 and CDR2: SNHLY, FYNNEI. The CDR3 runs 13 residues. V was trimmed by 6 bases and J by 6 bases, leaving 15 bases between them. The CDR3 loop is CASSSGRGGEQYF. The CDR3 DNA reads TGTGCCAGCAGCTCGGGACGTGGGGGCGAGCAGTACTTC.

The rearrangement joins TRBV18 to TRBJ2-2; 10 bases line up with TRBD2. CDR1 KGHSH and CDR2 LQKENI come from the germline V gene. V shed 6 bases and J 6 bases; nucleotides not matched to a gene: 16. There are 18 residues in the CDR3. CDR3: CASSRKQLAGSTSGELFF. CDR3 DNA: TGTGCCAGCTCTCGCAAACAACTAGCGGGGTCTACGTCCGGGGAGCTGTTTTTT.

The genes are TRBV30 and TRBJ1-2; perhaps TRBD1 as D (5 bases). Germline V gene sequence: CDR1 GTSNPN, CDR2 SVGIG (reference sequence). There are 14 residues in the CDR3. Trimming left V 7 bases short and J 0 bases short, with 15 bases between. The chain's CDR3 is CAFSPGTSNYGYTF. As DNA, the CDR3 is TGTGCCTTCTCTCCCGGGACCTCTAACTATGGCTACACCTTC.

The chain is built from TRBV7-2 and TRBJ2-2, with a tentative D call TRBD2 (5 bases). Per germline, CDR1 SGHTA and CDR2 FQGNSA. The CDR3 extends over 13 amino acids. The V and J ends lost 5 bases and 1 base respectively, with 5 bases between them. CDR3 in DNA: TGTGCCAGCAGCCGGGGGAACACCGGGGAGCTGTTTTTT. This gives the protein CASSRGNTGELFF. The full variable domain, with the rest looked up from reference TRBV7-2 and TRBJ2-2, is GAGVSQSPSNKVTEKGKDVELRCDPISGHTALYWYRQSLGQGLEFLIYFQGNSAPDKSGLPSDRFSAERTGGSVSTLTIQRTQQEDSAVYLCASSRGNTGELFFGEGSRLTVL.

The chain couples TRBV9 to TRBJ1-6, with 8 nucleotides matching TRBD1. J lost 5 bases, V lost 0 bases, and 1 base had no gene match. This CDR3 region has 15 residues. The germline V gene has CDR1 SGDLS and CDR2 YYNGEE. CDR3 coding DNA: TGTGCCAGCAGCGTAGGGACAGGGAATAATTCACCCCTCCACTTT. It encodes CASSVGTGNNSPLHF.

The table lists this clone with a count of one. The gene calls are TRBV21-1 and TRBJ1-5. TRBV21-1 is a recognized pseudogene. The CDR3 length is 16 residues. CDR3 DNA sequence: TGTGCCAGCATTCCTAAAGGAGTCCCGCCCAAGCAGCCCCAGCATTTT. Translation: CASIPKGVPPKQPQHF.

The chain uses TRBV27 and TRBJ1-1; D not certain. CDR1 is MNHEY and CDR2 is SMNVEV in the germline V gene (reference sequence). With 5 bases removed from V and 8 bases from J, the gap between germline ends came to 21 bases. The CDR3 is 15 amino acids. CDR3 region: CASSPRDLLRGEAFF. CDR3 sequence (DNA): TGTGCCAGCAGTCCTCGCGACCTCCTGCGGGGAGAAGCTTTCTTT.